The next 22 T cell receptor beta chains were all read from a single sample in a study of glioma-infiltrating T cells. TCR alpha and beta CDR3 regions were amplified from RNA using iRepertoire nested multiplex PCR. TCRdb called the multiplex PCR reads again in MiXCR, with one record for every CDR3 protein. The sample carries around 130,000 distinct CDR3 sequences, about 25% recorded once. The sequencing input was glioma tissue, nonneoplastic brain tissue, or PBMCs (not recorded which). These TCRs come from a human donor with low-grade glioma or glioblastoma, undergoing nonglioma brain surgery, or in good health (not recorded which).

The chain has TRBV3-1 and TRBJ2-5, with 7 bases lining up with TRBD2. Germline V gene data show CDR1 as LGHDT and CDR2 as YNNKEL (reference sequence). The CDR3 consists of 16 residues. The junction had 5 bases not matched to a gene; V was cut back by 1 base and J by 0 bases. CDR3 coding DNA: TGTGCCAGCAGCCAAGGTGGAGCGGGGCACCAAGAGACCCAGTACTTC. Translating it yields CASSQGGAGHQETQYF.

At least ten counts were recorded for this clonotype. The chain joins TRBV6-6 to TRBJ1-1, with D uncertain. Between the trimmed V and J ends, which lost 2 bases and 3 bases, there was a span of 13 bases. The CDR3 is 15 residues long. CDR1 is MNHNY and CDR2 is SVGAGI in the germline V gene (reference sequence). The CDR3 nucleotides read TGTGCCAGCAGTTACAGGCAGGCTGGCGACACTGAAGCTTTCTTT. This codes for CASSYRQAGDTEAFF.

This clonotype appeared a few times. The genes are TRBV10-3 and TRBJ2-7; the D gene is possibly TRBD1 (6 bases). V shed 3 bases and J shed 9 bases, with 15 bases lying between them. The length of the CDR3 is 13 residues. Germline V lookup: CDR1 ENHRY, CDR2 SYGVKD. As DNA, the CDR3 is TGTGCCATCAGTGAAAATACAGGGATAGCGCAGTACGTC. This translates into CAISENTGIAQYV.

Turning to this clonotype: Possible read error: a much larger clone is one base away. The V and J genes are TRBV7-9 and TRBJ1-5, with TRBD1 as a possible D gene (5 bases). Germline V gives CDR1 SEHNR, CDR2 FQNEAQ (reference sequence). This CDR3 has 13 residues. Trimming took off 5 bases at V and 11 bases at J, with 16 bases between the two ends. This CDR3 is CASSRGLGRTQHF. CDR3 nucleotides: TGTGCCAGCAGCAGGGGCCTGGGGCGGACCCAGCATTTT.

This clonotype came up many times. V and J are TRBV20-1 and TRBJ2-5; tentative D call: TRBD2 (6 bases). The CDR3 loop spans 15 amino acids. The V and J ends lost 6 bases and 2 bases respectively, with 19 bases between them. From germline, CDR1 is DFQATT and CDR2 SNEGSKA (reference sequence). The CDR3 spells CSAPLERVLQETQYF. The CDR3 nucleotides are TGCAGTGCGCCACTAGAGCGGGTGCTGCAAGAGACCCAGTACTTC.

This clonotype was recorded a few times. The chain is built from TRBV20-1 and TRBJ1-6; 7 bases are shared with TRBD1. The CDR3 runs to 14 residues. Looked up from germline, CDR1 is DFQATT and CDR2 is SNEGSKA (reference sequence). The V segment lost 1 base and the J segment 9 bases; nucleotides outside the gene matches: 6. The DNA of the CDR3 is TGCAGTGCTAGAGTCGGCAGGGGGGCTTCACCCCTCCACTTT. This encodes CSARVGRGASPLHF.

This clonotype was detected many times. The chain links TRBV27 to TRBJ2-3; possible D gene TRBD2, 6 bases. The germline V gene has CDR1 MNHEY and CDR2 SMNVEV (reference sequence). The CDR3 sequence is 13 residues long. Trimming pared 6 bases from V and 8 bases from J, leaving 15 bases between. The CDR3 here is CASSASRDSTQYF. In nucleotides, the CDR3 is TGTGCCAGCAGCGCTTCCCGGGACTCTACGCAGTATTTT.

This clonotype was detected only a few times. The gene calls are TRBV3-1 and TRBJ1-5; D not resolved. The CDR3 runs 13 residues. V shed 1 base and J shed 6 bases, with 7 bases lying between them. Germline CDR1 LGHDT, CDR2 YNNKEL (reference sequence). In nucleotides, the CDR3 is TGTGCCAGCAGCCAAGGGTCGGGTCAGCCCCAGCATTTT. Translation gives CASSQGSGQPQHF.

The V gene is TRBV2, the J gene TRBJ2-3; TRBD2 matches at 10 bases. CDR1 SNHLY and CDR2 FYNNEI come from the germline V gene. This CDR3 spans 15 amino acids. V lost 4 bases to trimming and J lost 5 bases; unmatched junction nucleotides: 6. For the CDR3, the DNA is TGTGCCAGCAGTGTAGCTAGCGGGGGAATAGATACGCAGTATTTT. It specifies CASSVASGGIDTQYF.

This clonotype was counted ten times or more. The chain has TRBV4-2 and TRBJ1-6, with a weak D call TRBD1 (5 bases). With 6 bases removed from V and 7 bases from J, the gap between germline ends came to 13 bases. The CDR3 sequence is 14 residues long. The germline V gene encodes CDR1 LGHNA and CDR2 YNFKEQ. This CDR3 is CASRLSGTNSPLHF. The CDR3 DNA reads as TGTGCCAGCAGGTTAAGTGGGACGAATTCACCCCTCCACTTT.

The chain has TRBV12-3 or TRBV12-4 and TRBJ1-1; maybe TRBD1 (6 bases). V lost 6 bases to trimming and J lost 3 bases, with 11 bases between them. This CDR3 is built from 13 residues. The CDR3 reads CASRRNRDTEAFF. The CDR3 region has the DNA TGTGCCAGCAGGCGAAACAGGGACACTGAAGCTTTCTTT.

Worth noting for this clonotype: A read error may explain this, as a much larger clone is one base away. The chain uses TRBV6-2 or TRBV6-3 and TRBJ1-2, with D possibly being TRBD1 (6 bases). The CDR3 is 17 amino acids. V was cut by 7 bases and J by 4 bases, with 25 bases left in between. The germline V gene encodes CDR1 MNHEY and CDR2 SVGEGT. CDR3 in DNA: TGTGCCAGCATTCACCCAAGGGGGAGGGGCGAGTTCTATGGCTACACCTTC. As protein: CASIHPRGRGEFYGYTF.

This clonotype was seen repeatedly, ten times or more. The CDR3 protein is CASSQDSNPGTEAFF. CDR3 nucleotides: TGCGCCAGCAGCCAAGATTCCAACCCAGGAACTGAAGCTTTCTTT. The rearrangement links TRBV4-1 to TRBJ1-1; D not certain. Trimming took 0 bases from V and 5 from J, leaving 13 bases between them. The CDR3 consists of 15 residues. Germline V gene data show CDR1 as MGHRA and CDR2 as YSYEKL.

V is TRBV4-1 and J is TRBJ1-2; D call uncertain. The ends were cut back, 2 bases at V and 4 bases at J, with 14 bases in the middle. The CDR3 runs 15 residues. The germline gives CDR1 MGHRA, CDR2 YSYEKL. CDR3: CASSQPRGETYGYTF. CDR3 bases: TGCGCCAGCAGCCAACCTCGAGGAGAAACCTATGGCTACACCTTC.

Turning to this clonotype: A much larger clone sits a single nucleotide away, making a read error possible. The chain links TRBV3-1 to TRBJ2-5; D not resolved. The V gene lost 5 bases and the J gene lost 2 bases, with 3 bases spanning the gap. Germline V gene sequence: CDR1 LGHDT, CDR2 YNNKEL (reference sequence). The CDR3 has 11 amino acids. In DNA, the CDR3 is TGTGCCAGCAGCAAACAAGAGACCCAGTACTTC. Encoded protein: CASSKQETQYF.

This clonotype was found a few times. The CDR3 DNA reads as TGTGCCAGCAGGGACAGGGGCTCACCCCTCCACTTT. Translating gives CASRDRGSPLHF. The chain recombines TRBV2 with TRBJ1-6, with TRBD1 identical over 9 bases. Losses at the gene ends were 6 bases for V and 10 bases for J; bases not matched to a gene: 1. Germline V lookup: CDR1 SNHLY, CDR2 FYNNEI. The CDR3 extends over 12 amino acids.

This clonotype was observed a few times. This chain joins TRBV20-1 and TRBJ2-5; D perhaps matches TRBD2 (6 bases). The CDR3 has 14 amino acids. CDR1 is DFQATT and CDR2 is SNEGSKA in the germline V gene (reference sequence). The V and J ends lost 1 base and 7 bases respectively, with 16 bases between them. As DNA, the CDR3 is TGCAGTGCTAGAGTGGAGGGGACGTTGGGGACCCAGTACTTC. It yields the protein CSARVEGTLGTQYF.

This clonotype was recorded at least ten times. The V gene is TRBV6-2 or TRBV6-3, the J gene TRBJ2-7, with 13 bases that match TRBD2. CDR1 is MNHEY, CDR2 SVGEGT, per germline. The V segment lost 2 bases and the J segment 4 bases; nucleotides outside the gene matches: 5. The CDR3 is 16 amino acids. In DNA, the CDR3 is TGTGCCAGCAGTTACCCCCGGACTAGCGGGGGTTACGAGCAGTACGTC. It yields the protein CASSYPRTSGGYEQYV.

The chain carries TRBV28 and TRBJ2-2; 10 bases align to TRBD2. V trimming: 5 bases; J trimming: 5 bases; junction bases outside the gene matches: 5. Germline CDR1 and CDR2: MDHEN and SYDVKM. This CDR3 has 15 amino acids. This chain's CDR3 is CASSGSGGRTGELFF. The CDR3 DNA is TGTGCCAGCAGTGGTAGCGGGGGGCGGACCGGGGAGCTGTTTTTT.

This clonotype has only a few counts. This chain connects TRBV5-1 to TRBJ1-5; D is perhaps TRBD1 (5 bases). Germline CDR1 is SGHRS and CDR2 is YFSETQ. The CDR3 length is 16 residues. Deletions cut 5 bases from V and 3 bases from J, with 18 bases between. This chain's CDR3 is CASSLRPQDHNQPQHF. CDR3 in DNA: TGCGCCAGCAGTCTTCGACCACAGGACCACAATCAGCCCCAGCATTTT.

V usage is TRBV7-2 and J usage is TRBJ2-2; D gene uncertain. Germline CDR1 reads SGHTA; CDR2 reads FQGNSA. CDR3 size: 13 residues. Trimming removed 1 base from V and 6 bases from J, with 6 bases in between. The CDR3 coding sequence is TGTGCCAGCAGCTTAGTCTTGTCCGGGGAGCTGTTTTTT. This sequence encodes CASSLVLSGELFF.

This clonotype was detected only a few times. This chain links TRBV12-3 or TRBV12-4 with TRBJ1-1; 7 bases fit TRBD1. The CDR3 has 13 residues. V gave up 6 bases and J gave up 0 bases; unmatched junction bases: 1. This CDR3 is CASRQGMNTEAFF. The CDR3 DNA reads as TGTGCCAGCAGACAGGGGATGAACACTGAAGCTTTCTTT.